The T cell receptor (beta chain) under discussion was sequenced for a study of shared clonotypes between healthy human individuals. Terminally differentiated effector memory CD45RA+ cells were excluded from the naive CD8 cells, which were CD45RO-negative and positively selected for CCR7. Study-wide findings and caveats: It was only blood that was sampled, and tissue repertoires likely differ. The diversity represented, both genetic and in exposure history, was limited by few donors.

Clones were sequenced by immunoSEQ multiplex PCR, and TCRdb holds only the in-frame ones, with some missing. There are 760,000 or so clones in the sample; roughly 96% occur only once, and under 0.3% lies in the top ten. Remarks on this clone: What it binds is not known.

Germline V gene sequence: CDR1 MNHNS, CDR2 SASEGT. This CDR3 has 15 amino acids. The ends lost 2 bases at V and 3 bases at J; junction bases unmatched: 3. Sequencing used naive CD8+ T cells sorted from blood. The rearrangement joins TRBV6-1 to TRBJ2-1; TRBD1 agrees at 8 bases. The source is a man in his thirties or forties in good health. CDR3 sequence: CASSEMGQDYNEQFF. CDR3 in DNA: TGTGCCAGCAGTGAAATGGGACAGGACTACAATGAGCAGTTCTTC.